This entry is about one TCR beta chain. The CDR3 sequence is 13 residues long. The V and J ends lost 7 bases and 0 bases respectively, with 9 bases between them. This entry belongs to a study of blood T cell repertoires in COVID-19. Using immunoSEQ multiplex PCR, the repertoire was profiled, and TCRdb retains in-frame clones only, with some absent. The table has 300,000 to 400,000 clones, more than 75% seen once. Material for sequencing was PBMCs or T cells enriched from blood (not recorded which). This clonotype was sampled from a woman aged 25 to 39 with acute COVID-19. The chain carries TRBV12-3 or TRBV12-4 and TRBJ1-2; D remains unclear. Written as DNA, the CDR3 is TGTGCCAGCAAGCGATTGGCTAACTATGGCTACACCTTC. Translated, it gives CASKRLANYGYTF.